This entry features one T cell receptor beta chain sequence. Its matching antigen is unknown. Antigen-specific CD4+ T cells were expanded (with viral peptide pools) by the ViraFEST assay ahead of sequencing. Upon completion of more than 9 days in culture, CD4+ T cells were isolated. None of the vaccinated had previously contracted SARS-CoV-2, and their nucleocapsid antibodies tested negative. The CDR3 contains 14 residues. CDR1 is MGHRA and CDR2 is YSYEKL in the germline V gene. V lost 4 bases to trimming and J lost 0 bases, with 9 bases between them. The record originates from a study of vaccination effects on CD4 cells after COVID-19. Notes on the study in general: Healthy vaccinees showed cross-reactivity with common cold coronaviruses in only 1 of 255 vaccine-induced clones.

Using immunoSEQ multiplex PCR, the repertoire was profiled, and TCRdb retains in-frame clones only, with some absent. The profile shows 25,000 or so clones, 60% to 75% of them singletons. The V gene is TRBV4-1, the J gene TRBJ1-2; D ambiguous. This clonotype was obtained from a human donor who received a COVID-19 vaccine. The source material was CD4+ T cells from PBMCs cultured with HCoV-OC43 spike peptides, sampled before COVID-19 vaccination. Subset of the sample: HCoV-OC43 spike overlapping peptide pool stimulation. In nucleotides, the CDR3 is TGCGCCAGCAGCCCTCGTAGGACTAACTATGGCTACACCTTC. This encodes CASSPRRTNYGYTF.